This entry lists 7 T cell receptor beta chains sequenced from one sample in a study of early T cells in non-severe SARS-CoV-2 infection. TCRdb processed the 5' RACE reads anew with MiXCR; each CDR3 protein has one entry. This sample yields roughly 40,000 distinct CDR3 sequences, of which 12% are seen a single time; around 16% belongs to the top ten. Specimen: whole blood. The receptors were gathered from an adult who was a healthcare worker with PCR-confirmed SARS-CoV-2 infection or an uninfected control (not recorded which).

This sequence joins TRBV11-2 and TRBJ2-1, with TRBD2 matching over 10 bases. Germline lookup yields CDR1 SGHAT and CDR2 FQNNGV. The CDR3 runs to 15 residues. Losses at the gene ends were 5 bases for V and 1 base for J; bases not matched to a gene: 2. CDR3 DNA sequence: TGTGCCAGCAGCCCTAGCGGGGGATCCTACAATGAGCAGTTCTTC. Protein sequence: CASSPSGGSYNEQFF.

The rearrangement joins TRBV9 to TRBJ1-2; D gene ambiguous. The V gene's germline CDR1 is SGDLS and CDR2 YYNGEE. This CDR3 region has 13 residues. Trimming pared 0 bases from V and 1 base from J, leaving 4 bases between. CDR3 sequence: CASSVVGNYGYTF. CDR3 DNA sequence: TGTGCCAGCAGCGTAGTGGGTAACTATGGCTACACCTTC.

This clonotype was recorded many times. J is TRBJ2-3 and V is TRBV7-2, with TRBD2 as a possible D gene (5 bases). Trimming cost V 1 base and J 4 bases, with 9 bases left between them. Germline V gene lookup returns CDR1 SGHTA and CDR2 FQGNSA. The CDR3 is 14 residues long. CDR3 coding DNA: TGTGCCAGCAGCTTAGGCTTCGGGGCAGATACGCAGTATTTT. It specifies CASSLGFGADTQYF.

This clonotype was recorded at least ten times. The rearrangement links TRBV7-9 to TRBJ2-7; D call uncertain. The germline gives CDR1 SEHNR, CDR2 FQNEAQ (reference sequence). V was pared by 5 bases and J by 7 bases, with 9 bases between. The length of the CDR3 is 11 residues. The CDR3 region has the DNA TGTGCCAGCAGCCTAACCCAAGAGCAGTACTTC. Translation gives CASSLTQEQYF.

The chain joins TRBV6-6 to TRBJ2-4; TRBD2 aligns across 7 bases. This CDR3 spans 17 amino acids. The V and J ends lost 10 bases and 0 bases, in that order; junction bases with no gene match: 15. The germline V gene has CDR1 MNHNY and CDR2 SVGAGI (reference sequence). The CDR3 DNA sequence: TGTGCCATCGAAGCCCGGGTTAGCGGGTTAGCCAAAAACATTCAGTACTTC. It specifies CAIEARVSGLAKNIQYF.

This clonotype was detected a few times. V is TRBV30 and J is TRBJ1-1, with D possibly being TRBD1 (5 bases). Trimming removed 0 bases from V and 1 base from J, with 9 bases in between. The V gene's germline CDR1 is GTSNPN and CDR2 SVGIG (reference sequence). The CDR3 consists of 14 residues. The CDR3 sequence: CAWSVSGPNTEAFF. In DNA, the CDR3 is TGTGCCTGGAGTGTTTCGGGGCCGAACACTGAAGCTTTCTTT.

This clonotype was counted many times. The V and J genes are TRBV15 and TRBJ1-2, with no clear D. The CDR3 contains 13 residues. V was trimmed by 3 bases and J by 1 base, leaving 6 bases between them. CDR1 is LNHNV, CDR2 YYDKDF, per germline (reference sequence). In DNA form, the CDR3 reads TGTGCCACCAGCAGTGCCCTTAACTATGGCTACACCTTC. Protein: CATSSALNYGYTF.